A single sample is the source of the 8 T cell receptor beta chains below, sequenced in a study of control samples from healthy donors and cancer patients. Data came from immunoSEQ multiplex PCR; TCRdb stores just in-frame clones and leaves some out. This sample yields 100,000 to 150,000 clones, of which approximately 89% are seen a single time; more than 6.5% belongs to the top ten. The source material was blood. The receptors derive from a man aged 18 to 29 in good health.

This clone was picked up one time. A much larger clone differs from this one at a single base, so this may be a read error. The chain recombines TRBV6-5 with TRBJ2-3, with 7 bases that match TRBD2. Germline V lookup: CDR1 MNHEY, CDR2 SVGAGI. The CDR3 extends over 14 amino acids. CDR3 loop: CASSDSSGADTQYF. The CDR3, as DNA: TGTGCCAGCAGTGACTCTAGCGGCGCAGATACGCAGTATTTT.

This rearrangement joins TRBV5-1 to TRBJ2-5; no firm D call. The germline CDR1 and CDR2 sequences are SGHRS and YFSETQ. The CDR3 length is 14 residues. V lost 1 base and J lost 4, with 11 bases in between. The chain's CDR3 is CASSLIKPLETQYF. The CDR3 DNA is TGCGCCAGCAGCTTGATAAAACCCTTAGAGACCCAGTACTTC.

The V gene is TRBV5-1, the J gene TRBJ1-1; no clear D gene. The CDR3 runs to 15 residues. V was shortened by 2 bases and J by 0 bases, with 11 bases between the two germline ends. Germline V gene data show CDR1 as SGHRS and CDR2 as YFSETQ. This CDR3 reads CASSFLNQLNTEAFF. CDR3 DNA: TGCGCCAGCAGCTTCTTGAACCAGTTGAACACTGAAGCTTTCTTT.

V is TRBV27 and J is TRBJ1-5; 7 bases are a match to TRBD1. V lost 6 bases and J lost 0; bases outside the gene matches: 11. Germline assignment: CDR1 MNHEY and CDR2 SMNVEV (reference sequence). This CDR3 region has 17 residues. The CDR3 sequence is CASRRQGYPYSNQPQHF. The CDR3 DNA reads TGTGCCAGCAGACGACAGGGATATCCCTATAGCAATCAGCCCCAGCATTTT.

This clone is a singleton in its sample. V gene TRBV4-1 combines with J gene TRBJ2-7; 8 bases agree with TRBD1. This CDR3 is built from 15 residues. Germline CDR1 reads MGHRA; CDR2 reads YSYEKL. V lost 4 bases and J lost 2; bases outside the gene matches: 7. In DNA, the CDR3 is TGCGCCAGCAGCCTGGGGACAGGTGAGACCTACGAGCAGTACTTC. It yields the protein CASSLGTGETYEQYF.

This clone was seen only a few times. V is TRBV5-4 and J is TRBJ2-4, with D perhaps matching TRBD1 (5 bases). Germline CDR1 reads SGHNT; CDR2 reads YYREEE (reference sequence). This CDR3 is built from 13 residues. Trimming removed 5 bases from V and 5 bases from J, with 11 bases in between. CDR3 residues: CASRDNTENIQYF. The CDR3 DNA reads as TGTGCCAGCAGGGACAACACGGAAAACATTCAGTACTTC.

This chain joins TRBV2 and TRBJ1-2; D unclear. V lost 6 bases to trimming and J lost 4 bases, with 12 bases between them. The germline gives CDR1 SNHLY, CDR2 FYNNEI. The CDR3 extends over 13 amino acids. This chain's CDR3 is CASRGLGSYGYTF. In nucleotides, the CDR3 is TGTGCCAGCAGGGGGTTAGGGTCCTATGGCTACACCTTC.

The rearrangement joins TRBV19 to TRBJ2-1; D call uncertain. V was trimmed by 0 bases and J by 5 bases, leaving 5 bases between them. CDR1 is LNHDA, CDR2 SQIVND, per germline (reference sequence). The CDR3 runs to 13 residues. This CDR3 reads CASSIEGDNEQFF. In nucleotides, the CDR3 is TGTGCCAGTAGTATAGAGGGCGACAATGAGCAGTTCTTC.